Below are 9 T cell receptor beta chains sequenced from a single sample in a study of shared clonotypes between healthy human individuals. Naivety among CD8 cells was defined by CD45RO negativity and positive CCR7 selection, thereby excluding terminally differentiated effector memory CD45RA+ cells. Profiling relied on immunoSEQ multiplex PCR, and the TCRdb table lists in-frame clones only, not all of them. This sample has about 610,000 clones, with approximately 96% found just once. Input material: naive CD8+ T cells sorted from blood. Source of these receptors: a woman in her 30s in good health.

In its sample, this clone was seen once. The chain employs TRBV5-6 and TRBJ2-1; tentatively, D is TRBD1 or TRBD2 (5 bases each). This CDR3 contains 14 residues. V was pared by 3 bases and J by 0 bases, with 7 bases between. The germline V gene has CDR1 SGHDT and CDR2 YYEEEE. CDR3 residues: CASSSGASYNEQFF. In DNA form, the CDR3 reads TGTGCCAGCAGCTCCGGGGCCTCCTACAATGAGCAGTTCTTC.

V usage is TRBV19 and J usage is TRBJ2-6; D is perhaps TRBD2 (5 bases). This CDR3 spans 13 amino acids. Trimming cost V 7 bases and J 4 bases, with 8 bases left between them. Germline CDR1 LNHDA, CDR2 SQIVND (reference sequence). CDR3 loop: CASTPGGANVLTF. The CDR3 nucleotides read TGTGCCAGTACCCCGGGGGGGGCCAACGTCCTGACTTTC.

This rearrangement joins TRBV9 to TRBJ2-1; D is unclear. V lost 0 bases, J lost 4 bases, and 11 bases lay in between. Germline lookup yields CDR1 SGDLS and CDR2 YYNGEE. The CDR3 loop spans 15 amino acids. The CDR3 DNA sequence: TGTGCCAGCAGCGTAGGCCCTAGTGTTTACAATGAGCAGTTCTTC. Translating it yields CASSVGPSVYNEQFF.

The gene calls are TRBV4-2 and TRBJ2-7; 7 nucleotides line up with TRBD1. Germline V gene data show CDR1 as LGHNA and CDR2 as YNFKEQ. J lost 1 base, V lost 0 bases, and 3 bases had no gene match. The CDR3 totals 15 residues. This CDR3 is CASSQEGQLSYEQYF. Written as DNA, the CDR3 is TGTGCCAGCAGCCAAGAGGGACAGCTATCCTACGAGCAGTACTTC.

This sequence joins TRBV11-2 and TRBJ2-3; D is possibly TRBD2 (5 bases). Germline V gives CDR1 SGHAT, CDR2 FQNNGV. V lost 6 bases, J lost 2 bases, and 15 bases lay in between. CDR3 length: 15 residues. The DNA of the CDR3 is TGTGCCAGCAGAAGTGGCGGGCAGACCACAGATACGCAGTATTTT. Translation: CASRSGGQTTDTQYF.

This clone was recorded only once. The rearrangement uses TRBV18 and TRBJ1-1; D is unresolved. This CDR3 contains 13 residues. Germline V gene lookup returns CDR1 KGHSH and CDR2 LQKENI. Trimming removed 6 bases at V and 2 bases at J, with 10 bases between. In nucleotides, the CDR3 is TGTGCCAGCTCCCTTGGAGATAACACTGAAGCTTTCTTT. This gives the protein CASSLGDNTEAFF.

The V gene is TRBV9, the J gene TRBJ2-2; D uncertain. Germline V CDR1 and CDR2: SGDLS, YYNGEE. The germline V and J ends were trimmed by 4 bases and 5 bases, with 9 bases remaining between them. This CDR3 contains 13 residues. CDR3 coding DNA: TGTGCCAGCAGCCCGTGGGGTACCGGGGAGCTGTTTTTT. This sequence encodes CASSPWGTGELFF.

This sequence joins TRBV5-1 and TRBJ2-7; 8 bases map to TRBD2. From germline, CDR1 is SGHRS and CDR2 YFSETQ. The V segment lost 2 bases and the J segment 7 bases; nucleotides outside the gene matches: 8. The CDR3 sequence is 14 residues long. DNA of the CDR3: TGCGCCAGCAGCTTTGGAGCGGGAGTGGGGGAGCAGTACTTC. Translated, it gives CASSFGAGVGEQYF.

The CDR3 sequence is CASSQLAGGYNEQFF. The CDR3 DNA reads as TGTGCCAGCAGTCAACTAGCGGGAGGGTACAATGAGCAGTTCTTC. The chain joins TRBV25-1 to TRBJ2-1; 13 positions agree with TRBD2. V dropped 5 bases and J dropped 4; count of bases not matched to a gene: 2. The germline V gene has CDR1 MGHDK and CDR2 SYGVNS. The CDR3 totals 15 residues.